This TCR beta chain comes out of a study of Ad26.COV2.S vaccination and SARS-CoV-2 variants. Whole-study findings and limits: Placebo recipients and vaccine recipients were similar in non-spike TCR breadth.

Regarding treatment: about 20 received Ad26.COV2.S at low or high dose, single or two shots; five or six received placebo; per-sample allocation not given. Samples analyzed were those drawn on day 63 after the first vaccine or placebo injection. On this clone itself: What it recognizes is unknown.

Clones were sequenced by immunoSEQ multiplex PCR, and TCRdb holds only the in-frame ones, with some missing. The table lists around 380,000 clones, 75% to 90% of them singletons, with 3.5% in the top ten. The V and J ends lost 3 bases and 2 bases respectively, with 11 bases between them. The CDR3 extends over 15 amino acids. Germline CDR1 KGHDR, CDR2 SFDVKD. The chain combines TRBV24-1 with TRBJ2-3; D perhaps matches TRBD1 (5 bases). The TCR sequence derives from a person between 18 and 65 years old who received the Ad26.COV2.S COVID-19 vaccine or a placebo. The sample here was peripheral blood, taken in a trial of Ad26.COV2.S vaccine versus placebo. The CDR3 reads CATSDVQGPTDTQYF. In nucleotides, the CDR3 is TGTGCCACCAGTGATGTTCAGGGCCCCACAGATACGCAGTATTTT.